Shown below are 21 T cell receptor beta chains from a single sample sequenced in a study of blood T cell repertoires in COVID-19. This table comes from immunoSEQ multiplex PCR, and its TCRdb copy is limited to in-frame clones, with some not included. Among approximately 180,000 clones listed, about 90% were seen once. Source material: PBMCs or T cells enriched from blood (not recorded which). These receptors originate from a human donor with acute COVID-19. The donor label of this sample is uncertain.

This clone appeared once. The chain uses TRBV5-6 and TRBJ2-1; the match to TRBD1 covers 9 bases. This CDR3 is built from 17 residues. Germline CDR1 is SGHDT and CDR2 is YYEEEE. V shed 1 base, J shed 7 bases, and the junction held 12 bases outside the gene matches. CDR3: CASSLWGTGGAGNEQFF. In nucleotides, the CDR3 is TGTGCCAGCAGCTTGTGGGGAACAGGGGGCGCGGGGAATGAGCAGTTCTTC. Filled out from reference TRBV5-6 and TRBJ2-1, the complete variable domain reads DAGVTQSPTHLIKTRGQQVTLRCSPKSGHDTVSWYQQALGQGPQFIFQYYEEEERQRGNFPDRFSGHQFPNYSSELNVNALLLGDSALYLCASSLWGTGGAGNEQFFGPGTRLTVL.

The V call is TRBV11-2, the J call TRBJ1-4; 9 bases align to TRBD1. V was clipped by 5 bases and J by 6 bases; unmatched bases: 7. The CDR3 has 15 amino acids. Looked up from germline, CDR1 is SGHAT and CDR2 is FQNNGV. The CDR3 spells CASSPGQGRDEKLFF. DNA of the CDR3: TGTGCCAGCAGCCCGGGACAGGGACGGGATGAAAAACTGTTTTTT.

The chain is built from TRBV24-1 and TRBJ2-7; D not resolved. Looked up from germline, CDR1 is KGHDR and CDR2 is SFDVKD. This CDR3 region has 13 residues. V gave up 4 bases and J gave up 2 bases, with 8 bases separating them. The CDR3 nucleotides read TGTGCCACCAGTGAGGGCTCTGCCTACGAGCAGTACTTC. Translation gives CATSEGSAYEQYF.

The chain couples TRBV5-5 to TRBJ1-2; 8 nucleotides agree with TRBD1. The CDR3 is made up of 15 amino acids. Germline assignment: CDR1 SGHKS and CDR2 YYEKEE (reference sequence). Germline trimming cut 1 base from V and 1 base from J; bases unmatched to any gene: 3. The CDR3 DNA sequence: TGTGCCAGCAGCTTGACAGGACAGGGTAACTATGGCTACACCTTC. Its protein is CASSLTGQGNYGYTF.

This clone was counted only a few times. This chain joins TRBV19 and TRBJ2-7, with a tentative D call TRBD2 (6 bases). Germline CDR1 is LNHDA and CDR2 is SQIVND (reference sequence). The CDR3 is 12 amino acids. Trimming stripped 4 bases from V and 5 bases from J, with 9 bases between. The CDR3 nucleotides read TGTGCCAGTAGTAGGGCGGGGAACGAGCAGTACTTC. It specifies CASSRAGNEQYF.

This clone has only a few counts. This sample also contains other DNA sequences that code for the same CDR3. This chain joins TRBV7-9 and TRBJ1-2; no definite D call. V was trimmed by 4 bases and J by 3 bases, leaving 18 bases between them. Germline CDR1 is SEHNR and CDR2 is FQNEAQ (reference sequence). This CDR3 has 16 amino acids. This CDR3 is CASSSPWRATYYGYTF. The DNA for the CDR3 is TGTGCCAGCAGCTCCCCGTGGAGGGCAACGTACTATGGCTACACCTTC.

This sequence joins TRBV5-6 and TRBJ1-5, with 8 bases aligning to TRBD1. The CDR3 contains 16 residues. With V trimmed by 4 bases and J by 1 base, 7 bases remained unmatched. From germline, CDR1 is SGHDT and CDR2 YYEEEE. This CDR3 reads CASSGGQVGSNQPQHF. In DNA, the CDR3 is TGTGCCAGCAGCGGGGGACAGGTCGGCAGCAATCAGCCCCAGCATTTT.

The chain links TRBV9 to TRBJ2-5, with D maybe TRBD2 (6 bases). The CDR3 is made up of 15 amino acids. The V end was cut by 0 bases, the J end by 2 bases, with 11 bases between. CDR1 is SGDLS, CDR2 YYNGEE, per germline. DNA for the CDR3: TGTGCCAGCAGCGTAGACCAGGGAGGTCAAGAGACCCAGTACTTC. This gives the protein CASSVDQGGQETQYF.

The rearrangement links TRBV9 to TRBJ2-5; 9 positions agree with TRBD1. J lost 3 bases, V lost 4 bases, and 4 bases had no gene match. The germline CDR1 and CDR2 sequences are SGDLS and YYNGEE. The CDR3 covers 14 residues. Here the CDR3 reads CASSLRDREETQYF. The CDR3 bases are TGTGCCAGCAGCCTAAGGGACAGGGAAGAGACCCAGTACTTC.

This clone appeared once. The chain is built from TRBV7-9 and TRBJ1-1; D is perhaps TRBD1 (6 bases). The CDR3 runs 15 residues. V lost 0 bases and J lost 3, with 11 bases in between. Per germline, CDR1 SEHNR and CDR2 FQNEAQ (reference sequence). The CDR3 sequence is CASSLAGRGYTEAFF. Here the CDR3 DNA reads TGTGCCAGCAGCTTAGCGGGCAGGGGATACACTGAAGCTTTCTTT.

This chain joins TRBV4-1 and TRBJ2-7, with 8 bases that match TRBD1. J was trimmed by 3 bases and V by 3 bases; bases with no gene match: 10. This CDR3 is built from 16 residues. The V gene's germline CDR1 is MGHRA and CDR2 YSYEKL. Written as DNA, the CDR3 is TGCGCCAGCAGCCACCCAGGCGGCAGGGGGCTCTACGAGCAGTACTTC. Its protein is CASSHPGGRGLYEQYF.

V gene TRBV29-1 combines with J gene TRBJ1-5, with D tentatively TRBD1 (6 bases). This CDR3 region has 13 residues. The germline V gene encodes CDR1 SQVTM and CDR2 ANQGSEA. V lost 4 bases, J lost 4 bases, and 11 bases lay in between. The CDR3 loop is CSVAGALNQPQHF. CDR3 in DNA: TGCAGCGTTGCAGGGGCCTTAAATCAGCCCCAGCATTTT.

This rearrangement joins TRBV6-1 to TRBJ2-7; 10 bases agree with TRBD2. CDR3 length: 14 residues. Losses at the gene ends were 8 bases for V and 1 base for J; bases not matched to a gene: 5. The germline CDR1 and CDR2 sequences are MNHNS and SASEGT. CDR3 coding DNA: TGTGCCAGCCGTAAAGCGGGGGGGTCCTACGAGCAGTACTTC. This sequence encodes CASRKAGGSYEQYF.

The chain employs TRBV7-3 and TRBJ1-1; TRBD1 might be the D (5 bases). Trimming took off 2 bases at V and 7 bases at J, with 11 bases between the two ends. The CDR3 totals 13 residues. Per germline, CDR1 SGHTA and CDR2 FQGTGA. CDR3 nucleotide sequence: TGTGCCAGCAGCTTAGGGGGGGATGGTGAAGCTTTCTTT. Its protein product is CASSLGGDGEAFF.

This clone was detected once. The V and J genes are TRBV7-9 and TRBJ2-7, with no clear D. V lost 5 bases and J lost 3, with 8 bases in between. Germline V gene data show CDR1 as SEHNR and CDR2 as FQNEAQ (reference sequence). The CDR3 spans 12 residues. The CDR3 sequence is CASSTLNYEQYF. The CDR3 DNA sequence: TGTGCCAGCAGCACCCTAAACTACGAGCAGTACTTC.

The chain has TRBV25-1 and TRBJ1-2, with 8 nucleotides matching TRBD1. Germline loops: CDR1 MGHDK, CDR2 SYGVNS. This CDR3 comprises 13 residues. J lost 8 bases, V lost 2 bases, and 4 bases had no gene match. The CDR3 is CASSERRGQGYTF. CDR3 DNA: TGTGCCAGCAGTGAACGCAGGGGGCAAGGCTACACCTTC.

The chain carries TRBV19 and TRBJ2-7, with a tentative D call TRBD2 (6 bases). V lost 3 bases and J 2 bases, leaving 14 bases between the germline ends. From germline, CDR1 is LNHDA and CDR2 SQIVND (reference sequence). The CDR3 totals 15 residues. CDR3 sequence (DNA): TGTGCCAGTAGTATCCACCTAGCGTTTCCCTACGAGCAGTACTTC. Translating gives CASSIHLAFPYEQYF. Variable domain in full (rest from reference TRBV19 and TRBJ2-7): DGGITQSPKYLFRKEGQNVTLSCEQNLNHDAMYWYRQDPGQGLRLIYYSQIVNDFQKGDIAEGYSVSREKKESFPLTVTSAQKNPTAFYLCASSIHLAFPYEQYFGPGTRLTVT.

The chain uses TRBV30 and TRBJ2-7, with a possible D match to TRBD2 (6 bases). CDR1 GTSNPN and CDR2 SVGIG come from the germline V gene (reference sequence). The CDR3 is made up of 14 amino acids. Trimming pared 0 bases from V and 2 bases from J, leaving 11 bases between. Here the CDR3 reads CAWSVGGKPYEQYF. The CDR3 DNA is TGTGCCTGGAGTGTTGGAGGGAAACCCTACGAGCAGTACTTC.

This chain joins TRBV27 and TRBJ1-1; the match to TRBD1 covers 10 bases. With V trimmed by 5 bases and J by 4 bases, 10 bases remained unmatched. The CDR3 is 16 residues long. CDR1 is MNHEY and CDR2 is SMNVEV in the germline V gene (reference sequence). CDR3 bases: TGTGCCAGCAGTCTTTCGACAGGGGGCATGGGCACTGAAGCTTTCTTT. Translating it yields CASSLSTGGMGTEAFF.

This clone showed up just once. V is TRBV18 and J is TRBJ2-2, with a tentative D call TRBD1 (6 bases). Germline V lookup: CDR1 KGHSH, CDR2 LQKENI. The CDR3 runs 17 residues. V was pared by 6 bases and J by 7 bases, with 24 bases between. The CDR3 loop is CASSLLPGTNFIGELFF. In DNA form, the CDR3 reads TGTGCCAGCTCGCTACTTCCCGGGACAAATTTCATCGGGGAGCTGTTTTTT.

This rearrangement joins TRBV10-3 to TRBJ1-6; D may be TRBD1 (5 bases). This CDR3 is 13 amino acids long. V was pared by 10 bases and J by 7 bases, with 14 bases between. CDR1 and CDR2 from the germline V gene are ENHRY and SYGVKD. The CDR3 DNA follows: TGTGCCACCTGGACGGAGGGGAATTCACCCCTCCACTTT. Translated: CATWTEGNSPLHF.